This TCR beta chain stems from a study of CD8+CD57+ T cells in acquired aplastic anemia. Broader study findings: Shared by patients and controls, 25 to 30 CD8+ CDR3s were abundant in patients.

This CDR3 spans 15 amino acids. The junction had 6 bases not matched to a gene; V was cut back by 3 bases and J by 7 bases. Per the germline V gene, CDR1 is ENHRY and CDR2 is SYGVKD. Patients chosen for sequencing had shown CD8+CD57+ cell expansion by flow cytometry. Template material for TCR beta VDJ and CDR3 profiling consisted of genomic DNA. TCRdb re-called the reads with MiXCR, one entry per CDR3 protein. Of about 180,000 distinct CDR3 sequences listed, 40% to 55% are singletons. As regards this clonotype: Its antigen is unknown.

The specimen sequenced was sorted CD4+, CD8+, or CD8+CD57+ T cells (not recorded which) from PBMCs. The receptor's source is a human donor with aplastic anemia. This chain connects TRBV10-3 to TRBJ1-6; TRBD1 agrees at 7 bases. CDR3 DNA sequence: TGTGCCATCAGTGATAAAGGGACAGTCAATTCACCCCTCCACTTT. It encodes CAISDKGTVNSPLHF.